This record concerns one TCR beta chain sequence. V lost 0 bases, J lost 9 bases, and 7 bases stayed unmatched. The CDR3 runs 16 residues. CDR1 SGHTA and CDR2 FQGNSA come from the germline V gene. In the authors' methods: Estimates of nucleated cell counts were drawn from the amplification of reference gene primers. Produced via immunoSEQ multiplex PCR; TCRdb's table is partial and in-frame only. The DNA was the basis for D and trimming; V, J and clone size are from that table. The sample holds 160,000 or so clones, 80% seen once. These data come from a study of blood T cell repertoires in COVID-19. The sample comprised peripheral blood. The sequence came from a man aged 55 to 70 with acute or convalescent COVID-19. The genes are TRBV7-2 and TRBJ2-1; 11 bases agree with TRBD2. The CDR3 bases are TGTGCCAGCAGCTTAGCCTCTAGCGGGGGGCATGGTGAGCAGTTCTTC. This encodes CASSLASSGGHGEQFF.